This section outlines one T cell receptor (beta chain) sequence together with its context. The entry originates in a study of T cell changes during pregnancy in multiple sclerosis. Germline V lookup: CDR1 MGHRA, CDR2 YSYEKL. The CDR3 contains 18 residues. J was trimmed by 2 bases and V by 1 base; bases with no gene match: 8. Sequencing was performed with immunoSEQ multiplex PCR; in TCRdb, only in-frame clones are kept and a portion is missing. Seen here are some 87,000 clones, nearly 95% observed once, and the top ten hold 1.1%. The clonotype comes from a female donor with multiple sclerosis, enrolled in a pregnancy study. Here the sequenced sample was peripheral blood, taken in the second trimester of pregnancy. The chain couples TRBV4-1 to TRBJ2-7, with 13 bases that match TRBD2. The CDR3: CASSQGPALAGGTYEQYF. The CDR3 DNA reads as TGCGCCAGCAGCCAAGGGCCCGCACTAGCGGGAGGGACCTACGAGCAGTACTTC.